The rows below give T cell receptor beta chains drawn from one sample of a study of blood T cell repertoires in COVID-19. The assay was immunoSEQ multiplex PCR, and TCRdb's table has in-frame clones only and misses some. The table lists 120,000 to 150,000 clones, 80% to 90% of them singletons. Sequenced input: PBMCs or T cells enriched from blood (not recorded which). These receptors originate from a woman aged 50 to 60 with acute COVID-19. Each CDR3 is given with its conserved first and last residue. D genes are given only for firm matches. The size of a clone is reported for some rows only, either as once, few or many, or as a class for expanded clones.

TRBJ2-3	NA	TRBV20-1	TRBD2	CSASGLAGEGTDTQYF	TGCAGTGCTAGTGGACTAGCGGGAGAGGGAACAGATACGCAGTATTTT
TRBJ2-1	NA	TRBV4-3	NA	CASSQDLAGTYNEQFF	TGCGCCAGCAGCCAAGATCTCGCGGGGACCTATAATGAGCAGTTCTTC
TRBJ2-1	NA	TRBV3-1/TRBV3-2	NA	CASSRRGSGDEQFF	TGTGCCAGCAGCCGTCGGGGTTCCGGCGATGAGCAGTTCTTC
TRBJ2-3	NA	TRBV10-3	TRBD1	CAISEPTGTGFQRDFTDTQYF	TGTGCCATCAGTGAACCCACCGGGACAGGGTTTCAGCGGGACTTCACAGATACGCAGTATTTT
TRBJ1-2	few	TRBV2	NA	CASRDRDIVNYGYTF	TGTGCCAGCAGGGACCGGGACATTGTGAACTATGGCTACACCTTC
TRBJ2-2	once	TRBV10-1	NA	CASSEYHVPAIPGELFF	TGCGCCAGCAGTGAGTACCACGTGCCCGCGATCCCCGGGGAGCTGTTTTTT
TRBJ1-5	NA	TRBV19	TRBD1	CASTRDSDGVQPQHF	TGTGCCAGTACCCGGGACAGCGATGGAGTTCAGCCCCAGCATTTT
TRBJ2-7	NA	TRBV5-1	TRBD2	CASSSGTRGYEQYF	TGCGCCAGCAGCTCAGGGACTAGAGGATACGAGCAGTACTTC
TRBJ2-7	NA	TRBV5-4	TRBD2	CASSHKMTSGRGDEQYF	TGTGCCAGCAGCCATAAAATGACTAGCGGGAGGGGGGACGAGCAGTACTTC
TRBJ2-7	NA	TRBV5-1	NA	CASSLAADGYEQYF	TGCGCCAGCAGCTTGGCCGCGGATGGCTACGAGCAGTACTTC
TRBJ2-7	NA	TRBV9	TRBD2	CASSVTPAGGFYEQYF	TGTGCCAGCAGCGTGACGCCGGCGGGAGGTTTCTACGAGCAGTACTTC
TRBJ2-7	NA	TRBV12-5	NA	CASASWAGLMHEQYF	TGTGCTAGTGCCTCGTGGGCAGGGCTTATGCACGAGCAGTACTTC
TRBJ1-1	NA	TRBV5-1	TRBD1	CASSEVTGGFSTEAFF	TGCGCCAGCAGCGAGGTGACAGGGGGCTTTAGCACTGAAGCTTTCTTT
TRBJ2-7	NA	TRBV18	NA	CASSPLRSADEQYF	TGTGCCAGCTCCCCCCTCAGATCTGCTGACGAGCAGTACTTC
TRBJ2-7	NA	TRBV3-1/TRBV3-2	TRBD2	CASRNSGRGYEQYF	TGTGCCAGCAGAAACAGCGGGAGGGGCTACGAGCAGTACTTC
TRBJ2-3	NA	TRBV7-9	TRBD1	CASSLAVGTGFTDTQYF	TGTGCCAGCAGCTTAGCAGTTGGGACAGGGTTCACAGATACGCAGTATTTT
TRBJ2-7	NA	TRBV16	NA	CASSGGPLREEYF	TGTGCCAGCAGTGGCGGGCCATTACGAGAAGAGTACTTC
TRBJ1-1	once	TRBV19	NA	CASSTPWGPEAFF	TGTGCCAGTAGTACCCCGTGGGGGCCTGAAGCTTTCTTT
TRBJ1-6	NA	TRBV9	TRBD1	CASSGQGNIGGSPLHF	TGTGCCAGCAGTGGACAGGGGAATATCGGTGGTTCACCCCTCCACTTT
TRBJ1-2	once	TRBV6-6	TRBD1	CASTPSGQGFGYTF	TGTGCCAGCACTCCCTCGGGACAGGGGTTTGGCTACACCTTC
TRBJ1-5	NA	TRBV19	TRBD1	CASSMPRDRVSFMDQPQHF	TGTGCCAGTAGTATGCCCCGGGACAGGGTTTCGTTTATGGATCAGCCCCAGCATTTT
TRBJ2-7	NA	TRBV5-4	NA	CASSLDGGPRGEQYF	TGTGCCAGCAGCTTGGACGGGGGGCCGCGGGGGGAGCAGTACTTC
TRBJ2-3	few	TRBV3-1/TRBV3-2	TRBD2	CASSQGIGRARDTQYF	TGTGCCAGCAGCCAAGGTATCGGGAGGGCCAGAGATACGCAGTATTTT
TRBJ2-7	NA	TRBV23-1	TRBD2	CASRRAGLRYEQYF	TGCGCCAGCCGGCGGGCGGGACTACGCTACGAGCAGTACTTC
TRBJ2-7	NA	TRBV30	TRBD1	CAWSPPGQYYEQYF	TGTGCCTGGAGTCCCCCGGGACAGTACTACGAGCAGTACTTC
TRBJ2-1	NA	TRBV5-5	TRBD2	CASSLGLAYNEQFF	TGTGCCAGCAGCTTAGGACTAGCCTACAATGAGCAGTTCTTC
TRBJ2-7	NA	TRBV25-1	TRBD1	CASSGDRVEQYF	TGTGCCAGCAGTGGGGACAGGGTCGAGCAGTACTTC
TRBJ1-2	NA	TRBV28	TRBD1	CASIKDRVRYGYTF	TGTGCCAGCATTAAGGACAGGGTGCGCTATGGCTACACCTTC
TRBJ2-1	NA	TRBV24-1	TRBD1	CATSDAGTDYNEQFF	TGTGCCACCAGTGACGCCGGGACAGATTACAATGAGCAGTTCTTC
TRBJ2-3	once	TRBV5-4	NA	CASSPEGRDTQYF	TGTGCCAGCAGCCCAGAGGGGAGGGATACGCAGTATTTT
TRBJ1-2	NA	TRBV5-6	NA	CASSFRARVQDGYTF	TGTGCCAGCAGCTTCCGCGCCCGGGTACAGGATGGCTACACCTTC
TRBJ2-1	NA	TRBV4-3	NA	CASSQLGLAYNEQFF	TGCGCCAGCAGCCAGTTGGGACTGGCGTACAATGAGCAGTTCTTC
TRBJ2-5	once	TRBV18	TRBD2	CASSRGLALETQYF	TGTGCCAGCTCACGGGGACTAGCGTTGGAGACCCAGTACTTC
TRBJ1-1	NA	TRBV29-1	NA	CSVSNQEVTEAFF	TGCAGCGTTTCGAACCAGGAGGTCACTGAAGCTTTCTTT
TRBJ2-5	NA	TRBV9	NA	CASSVAVTQETQYF	TGTGCCAGCAGCGTAGCGGTCACCCAAGAGACCCAGTACTTC